The 4 T cell receptor beta chains in this list originate from one sample, sequenced in a study of CD8 T cells in Susac syndrome. Random-hexamer reverse transcription was applied to about 0.5 to 1 ug RNA. TCRdb re-called the immunoSEQ multiplex PCR reads through MiXCR, storing one row per CDR3 protein. Of about 81,000 distinct CDR3 sequences listed, approximately 93% were seen once; the top ten hold more than 0.8%. Sequencing input: CD8+ T cells from PBMCs. The receptors here all came from a human donor with Susac syndrome.

This clonotype was seen once. V gene TRBV18 combines with J gene TRBJ2-1; 9 bases are shared with TRBD2. The J segment lost 6 bases and the V segment lost 4 bases, leaving 4 bases of the junction unmatched. The CDR3 has 14 amino acids. Germline V gene lookup returns CDR1 KGHSH and CDR2 LQKENI. CDR3 loop: CASSLAGEVNEQFF. DNA for the CDR3: TGTGCCAGCTCACTAGCGGGAGAAGTCAATGAGCAGTTCTTC.

In its sample, this clonotype was seen once. The chain joins TRBV6-4 to TRBJ2-3, with TRBD2 matching over 9 bases. V shed 4 bases and J 2 bases; nucleotides not matched to a gene: 4. This CDR3 is built from 15 residues. Per the germline V gene, CDR1 is MRHNA and CDR2 is SNTAGT. DNA for the CDR3: TGTGCCAGCAGTGCTAGCGGGGACAACACAGATACGCAGTATTTT. Encoded protein: CASSASGDNTDTQYF.

In nucleotides, the CDR3 is TGTGCCATCGGGGCAGGGATGGGCGAAAAACTGTTTTTT. It specifies CAIGAGMGEKLFF. The chain carries TRBV10-3 and TRBJ1-4; tentative D call: TRBD1 (5 bases). Trimming removed 8 bases at V and 8 bases at J, with 15 bases between. CDR3 size: 13 residues. Germline V lookup: CDR1 ENHRY, CDR2 SYGVKD.

This chain links TRBV4-2 with TRBJ2-2, with 7 bases matching TRBD1. Germline V gives CDR1 LGHNA, CDR2 YNFKEQ. The trim removed 0 bases at V and 2 bases at J, leaving 15 bases unmatched. The CDR3 loop spans 20 amino acids. The CDR3 DNA follows: TGTGCCAGCAGCCAAGAACAAGATAGGGGGCAGGAGTTTAACACCGGGGAGCTGTTTTTT. It is translated as CASSQEQDRGQEFNTGELFF.